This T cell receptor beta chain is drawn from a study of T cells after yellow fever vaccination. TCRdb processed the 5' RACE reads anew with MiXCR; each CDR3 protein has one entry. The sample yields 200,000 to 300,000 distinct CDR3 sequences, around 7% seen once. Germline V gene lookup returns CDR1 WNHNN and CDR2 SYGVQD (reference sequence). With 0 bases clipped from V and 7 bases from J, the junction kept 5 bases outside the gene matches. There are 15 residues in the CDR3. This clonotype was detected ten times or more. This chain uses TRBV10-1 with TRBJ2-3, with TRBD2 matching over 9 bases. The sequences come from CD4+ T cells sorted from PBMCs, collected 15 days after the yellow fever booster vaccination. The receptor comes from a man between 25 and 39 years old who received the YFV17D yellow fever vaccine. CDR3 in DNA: TGCGCCAGCAGTGAGTCGGGTAGCGGGAGTTATACGCAGTATTTT. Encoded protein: CASSESGSGSYTQYF.